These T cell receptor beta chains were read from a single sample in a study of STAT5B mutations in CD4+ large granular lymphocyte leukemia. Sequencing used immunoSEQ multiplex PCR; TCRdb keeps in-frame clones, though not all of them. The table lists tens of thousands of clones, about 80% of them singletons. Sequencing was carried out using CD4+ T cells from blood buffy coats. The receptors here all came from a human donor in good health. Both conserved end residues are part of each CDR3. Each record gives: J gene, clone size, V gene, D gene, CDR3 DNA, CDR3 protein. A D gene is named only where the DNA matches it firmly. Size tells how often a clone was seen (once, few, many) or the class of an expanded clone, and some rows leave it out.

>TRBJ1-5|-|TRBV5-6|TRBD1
TGTGCCAGCAGCCAATGGGGGGTTACCAGGGGGCACAGCAATCAGCCCCAGCATTTT
CASSQWGVTRGHSNQPQHF
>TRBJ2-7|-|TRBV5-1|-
TGCGCCAGCAGCTTGGATGTTGGAATGGCGTACGAGCAGTACTTC
CASSLDVGMAYEQYF
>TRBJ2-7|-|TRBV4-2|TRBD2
TGTGCCAGCAGCCAGGGTTCTAGCGGGGGCCTCTCCTACGAGCAGTACTTC
CASSQGSSGGLSYEQYF
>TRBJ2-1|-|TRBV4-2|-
TGTGCCAGCAGCCATGCCTGGGGGAGTTCCTACAATGAGCAGTTCTTC
CASSHAWGSSYNEQFF
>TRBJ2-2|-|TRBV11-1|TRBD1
TGTGCCAGCAGCTTAGTGGACAGGGGATCGACCGGGGAGCTGTTTTTT
CASSLVDRGSTGELFF
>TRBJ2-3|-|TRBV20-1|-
TGCAGTGCGATACTAGCAGATACGCAGTATTTT
CSAILADTQYF
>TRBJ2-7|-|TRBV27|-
TGTGCCAGCAGTTTAGGTGGCGTTTCCTACGAGCAGTACTTC
CASSLGGVSYEQYF
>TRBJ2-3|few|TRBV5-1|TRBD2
TGCGCCAGCAGCTTGGGACTAGCGGGGAGCACAGATACGCAGTATTTT
CASSLGLAGSTDTQYF
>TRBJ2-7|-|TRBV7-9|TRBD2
TGTGCCAGCAGCCCAAGACTAGCGGGAGGTTCCTACGAGCAGTACTTC
CASSPRLAGGSYEQYF
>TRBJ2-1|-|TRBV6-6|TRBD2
TGTGCCACCATTGCTAGCGGGATAAACAATGAGCAGTTCTTC
CATIASGINNEQFF
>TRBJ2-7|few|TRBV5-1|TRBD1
TGCGCCAGCAGCCTGGACAGGGTTGGCGAGCAGTACTTC
CASSLDRVGEQYF